Following are 22 T cell receptor beta chains from one sample sequenced in a study of T cell changes during pregnancy in multiple sclerosis. Profiling relied on immunoSEQ multiplex PCR, and the TCRdb table lists in-frame clones only, not all of them. This repertoire shows about 81,000 clones, about 94% found once; its top ten account for roughly 2.5%. Sequencing was performed on peripheral blood, taken in the third trimester of pregnancy. The receptors shown here come from a female donor with multiple sclerosis, enrolled in a pregnancy study.

V and J are TRBV13 and TRBJ2-1; 9 bases line up with TRBD1. The V gene's germline CDR1 is PRHDT and CDR2 FYEKMQ (reference sequence). The CDR3 covers 15 residues. V lost 7 bases to trimming and J lost 4 bases; unmatched junction nucleotides: 8. CDR3 DNA: TGTGCCAGCACCCCGGGGGGACAGGGTTACAATGAGCAGTTCTTC. This gives the protein CASTPGGQGYNEQFF.

The chain is built from TRBV7-3 and TRBJ2-3; 10 bases match TRBD2. Germline lookup yields CDR1 SGHTA and CDR2 FQGTGA. The CDR3 loop spans 15 amino acids. V was pared by 4 bases and J by 3 bases, with 4 bases of the junction left unmatched. As DNA, the CDR3 is TGTGCCAGCAGCTCCCGACTAGCGGGTACAGATACGCAGTATTTT. Protein: CASSSRLAGTDTQYF.

The chain carries TRBV5-6 and TRBJ2-7; perhaps TRBD1 as D (5 bases). The CDR3 is 14 amino acids. Trimming took off 1 base at V and 0 bases at J, with 8 bases between the two ends. Germline assignment: CDR1 SGHDT and CDR2 YYEEEE. CDR3 in DNA: TGTGCCAGCAGCTTGCCAGGGATCTCCTACGAGCAGTACTTC. Translating it yields CASSLPGISYEQYF. The full variable domain, in which reference TRBV5-6 and TRBJ2-7 provide the parts outside the CDR3, is DAGVTQSPTHLIKTRGQQVTLRCSPKSGHDTVSWYQQALGQGPQFIFQYYEEEERQRGNFPDRFSGHQFPNYSSELNVNALLLGDSALYLCASSLPGISYEQYFGPGTRLTVT.

This chain links TRBV11-3 with TRBJ2-7, with D possibly matching TRBD2 (6 bases). This CDR3 has 15 residues. Germline V gene lookup returns CDR1 SGHNT and CDR2 YENEEA. V shed 5 bases and J shed 7 bases, with 21 bases lying between them. The chain's CDR3 is CASSPTGTGIGEQYF. In DNA, the CDR3 is TGTGCCAGCAGCCCAACCGGGACTGGGATAGGGGAGCAGTACTTC.

In DNA form, the CDR3 reads TGTGCCAGCAGCGTAGGTTCGGGACTAGCGTATGAGCAGTTCTTC. Translation: CASSVGSGLAYEQFF. V and J are TRBV9 and TRBJ2-1, with TRBD2 identical over 10 bases. Germline CDR1 SGDLS, CDR2 YYNGEE. J was trimmed by 8 bases and V by 0 bases; bases with no gene match: 5. CDR3 size: 15 residues.

Of note for this clone: This same CDR3 is encoded by further DNA sequences in the sample. This rearrangement joins TRBV9 to TRBJ2-7; D remains unclear. The germline V gene encodes CDR1 SGDLS and CDR2 YYNGEE. The CDR3 totals 13 residues. Trimming removed 0 bases from V and 1 base from J, with 5 bases in between. The CDR3 DNA reads TGTGCCAGCAGCGTAGGCGGTTCCTACGAGCAGTACTTC. It is translated as CASSVGGSYEQYF.

The chain uses TRBV5-1 and TRBJ1-2; the D gene is possibly TRBD1 (5 bases). Germline CDR1 reads SGHRS; CDR2 reads YFSETQ. Deletions cut 9 bases from V and 4 bases from J, with 10 bases between. CDR3 length: 11 residues. The CDR3, as DNA: TGCGCCAACCCGGGGGTCTATGGCTACACCTTC. Protein product: CANPGVYGYTF.

In its sample, this clone was seen once. The chain recombines TRBV7-9 with TRBJ2-7; tentative D call: TRBD1 (5 bases). V lost 5 bases, J lost 3 bases, and 20 bases lay in between. CDR1 is SEHNR and CDR2 is FQNEAQ in the germline V gene (reference sequence). The CDR3 totals 16 residues. Here the CDR3 DNA reads TGTGCCAGCAGCAATTGGGTAGGGGTCCGCATCTACGAGCAGTACTTC. It yields the protein CASSNWVGVRIYEQYF.

A word on this clone: The junction does not match germline at one end; this may be a read error. This chain connects TRBV7-7 to TRBJ2-7, with 9 nucleotides matching TRBD1. CDR1 SSHAT and CDR2 FNYEAQ come from the germline V gene (reference sequence). This CDR3 contains 13 residues. This CDR3 is CASSRDRAEEQYF. In DNA, the CDR3 is TGTGCTAGCAGCCGGGACAGGGCGGAAGAGCAGTACTTC.

The chain has TRBV15 and TRBJ1-2; D is unclear. CDR3 size: 13 residues. Per germline, CDR1 LNHNV and CDR2 YYDKDF (reference sequence). V was trimmed by 3 bases and J by 6 bases, leaving 11 bases between them. CDR3 amino acids: CATSSGPSDGYTF. The CDR3 region has the DNA TGTGCCACCAGCAGCGGTCCCTCTGATGGCTACACCTTC.

The chain employs TRBV29-1 and TRBJ2-7; D is undetermined. Germline assignment: CDR1 SQVTM and CDR2 ANQGSEA. Trimming removed 4 bases at V and 4 bases at J, with 11 bases between. The CDR3 has 12 amino acids. CDR3 amino acids: CSVVVGRYEQYF. The CDR3 region has the DNA TGCAGCGTTGTTGTGGGCCGATACGAGCAGTACTTC.

The chain uses TRBV6-6 and TRBJ1-6; D perhaps matches TRBD1 (5 bases). V was cut by 0 bases and J by 14 bases, with 14 bases left in between. From germline, CDR1 is MNHNY and CDR2 SVGAGI (reference sequence). CDR3 size: 14 residues. The CDR3 here is CASSYSNWGGSLHF. CDR3 bases: TGTGCCAGCAGTTACTCGAACTGGGGGGGATCCCTCCACTTT.

The chain recombines TRBV6-5 with TRBJ1-1, with D maybe TRBD1 (6 bases). Per the germline V gene, CDR1 is MNHEY and CDR2 is SVGAGI. Trimming stripped 6 bases from V and 0 bases from J, with 14 bases between. This CDR3 is 15 amino acids long. CDR3 DNA sequence: TGTGCCAGCAGCGTTGGACAGAGAATGAACACTGAAGCTTTCTTT. Protein: CASSVGQRMNTEAFF.

J is TRBJ2-3 and V is TRBV12-5, with 7 positions matching TRBD2. V shed 2 bases, J shed 3 bases, and the junction held 11 bases outside the gene matches. The CDR3 runs 17 residues. The germline V gene encodes CDR1 LGHNT and CDR2 FRNRAP. Here the CDR3 reads CASGLSVTSVGTDTQYF. CDR3 bases: TGTGCTAGTGGTTTGTCCGTTACTAGCGTCGGAACAGATACGCAGTATTTT.

CDR3 loop: CAIQAENTGELFF. In DNA, the CDR3 is TGTGCCATCCAGGCAGAGAACACCGGGGAGCTGTTTTTT. The V gene is TRBV10-3, the J gene TRBJ2-2; D not resolved. Deletions cut 8 bases from V and 1 base from J, with 8 bases between. CDR1 ENHRY and CDR2 SYGVKD come from the germline V gene. The CDR3 is made up of 13 amino acids.

The gene calls are TRBV9 and TRBJ2-7; 8 nucleotides agree with TRBD1. Losses at the gene ends were 3 bases for V and 4 bases for J; bases not matched to a gene: 6. Germline V gives CDR1 SGDLS, CDR2 YYNGEE. The CDR3 spans 14 residues. CDR3 nucleotide sequence: TGTGCCAGCAGCGGACAGGGGTCCCATTACGAGCAGTACTTC. Protein product: CASSGQGSHYEQYF.

The gene calls are TRBV5-6 and TRBJ1-5; TRBD1 is a possible D gene (6 bases). From germline, CDR1 is SGHDT and CDR2 YYEEEE. This CDR3 has 14 amino acids. V lost 2 bases and J 7 bases, leaving 13 bases between the germline ends. CDR3 in amino acids: CASSLNTGKQPQHF. The CDR3 coding sequence is TGTGCCAGCAGCTTAAATACAGGGAAACAGCCCCAGCATTTT. Full variable domain (missing parts from reference TRBV5-6 and TRBJ1-5): DAGVTQSPTHLIKTRGQQVTLRCSPKSGHDTVSWYQQALGQGPQFIFQYYEEEERQRGNFPDRFSGHQFPNYSSELNVNALLLGDSALYLCASSLNTGKQPQHFGDGTRLSIL.

The J gene is TRBJ2-1, the V gene TRBV5-1, with 7 bases lining up with TRBD1. CDR1 and CDR2 from the germline V gene are SGHRS and YFSETQ. The CDR3 totals 15 residues. V lost 2 bases, J lost 3 bases, and 5 bases stayed unmatched. DNA of the CDR3: TGCGCCAGCAGCTTTTTAACAGGGGACTACAATGAGCAGTTCTTC. Its translation is CASSFLTGDYNEQFF. The entire variable domain, with the rest obtained from reference TRBV5-1 and TRBJ2-1, is as follows: KAGVTQTPRYLIKTRGQQVTLSCSPISGHRSVSWYQQTPGQGLQFLFEYFSETQRNKGNFPGRFSGRQFSNSRSEMNVSTLELGDSALYLCASSFLTGDYNEQFFGPGTRLTVL.

The chain uses TRBV7-3 and TRBJ2-1; 12 nucleotides align to TRBD1. V lost 5 bases, J lost 7 bases, and 6 bases stayed unmatched. The CDR3 runs 15 residues. CDR1 is SGHTA and CDR2 is FQGTGA in the germline V gene. In DNA form, the CDR3 reads TGTGCCAGCAGCGTCCGGGACAGGGGGCATAATGAGCAGTTCTTC. Amino acids: CASSVRDRGHNEQFF.

The chain carries TRBV5-1 and TRBJ1-2; 7 nucleotides line up with TRBD1. This CDR3 has 13 amino acids. Germline CDR1 SGHRS, CDR2 YFSETQ. With 0 bases clipped from V and 7 bases from J, the junction kept 3 bases outside the gene matches. CDR3 amino acids: CASSLEQGVGYTF. CDR3 in DNA: TGCGCCAGCAGCTTGGAGCAGGGGGTTGGCTACACCTTC.

This chain connects TRBV21-1 to TRBJ1-6; the table names TRBD1, a call not compared with the DNA. TRBV21-1 is described as a pseudogene. This CDR3 region has 16 residues. The CDR3 spells CASSLDRGHDNSPLHF. In nucleotides, the CDR3 is TGTGCCAGCAGCCTAGACCGAGGACATGATAATTCACCCCTCCACTTT.

The V call is TRBV5-6, the J call TRBJ2-1; 8 bases are a match to TRBD2. The CDR3 spans 13 residues. CDR1 and CDR2 from the germline V gene are SGHDT and YYEEEE. Losses at the gene ends were 4 bases for V and 9 bases for J; bases not matched to a gene: 6. CDR3 amino acids: CASSPGLVVEQFF. The DNA of the CDR3 is TGTGCCAGCAGCCCGGGACTAGTGGTTGAGCAGTTCTTC.